This is a list of T cell receptor beta chains from one sample in a study of CD8 T cells in Susac syndrome. TCRdb used MiXCR to reprocess the immunoSEQ multiplex PCR reads, holding one entry per CDR3 protein. This repertoire shows 150,000 to 180,000 distinct CDR3 sequences, approximately 95% found once; its top ten account for 0.15% to 0.2%. Material: CD4+ T cells from PBMCs. These receptors all stem from a human donor with Susac syndrome. Each CDR3 is given with its conserved first and last residue. A D gene is named only where the DNA matches it firmly. Clone sizes are given selectively: once, few, many, or a class where the clone is expanded.

>TRBJ1-2|NA|TRBV5-1|NA
CASSLGGPYGYTF
TGCGCCAGCAGCTTGGGTGGGCCCTATGGCTACACCTTC
>TRBJ2-7|NA|TRBV25-1|NA
CASSAGGQIWQYF
TGTGCCAGCAGTGCTGGGGGGCAGATCTGGCAGTACTTC
>TRBJ2-7|NA|TRBV30|TRBD1
CAATGFPCHEQYF
TGTGCCGCGACAGGGTTTCCCTGCCACGAGCAGTACTTC
>TRBJ1-3|NA|TRBV29-1|NA
CSVSGHVENTIYF
TGCAGCGTCTCCGGACACGTAGAAAACACCATATATTTT
>TRBJ2-7|NA|TRBV12-3/TRBV12-4|TRBD2
CASSLRGGASYEQYF
TGTGCCAGCAGTTTACGCGGGGGGGCTAGCTACGAGCAGTACTTC
>TRBJ2-1|NA|TRBV7-9|NA
CASSSGQLGVYNEQFF
TGTGCCAGCAGCTCAGGACAGCTAGGGGTATACAATGAGCAGTTCTTC
>TRBJ2-5|NA|TRBV29-1|NA
CSVPTGETQYF
TGCAGCGTCCCAACCGGGGAGACCCAGTACTTC
>TRBJ1-1|NA|TRBV20-1|NA
CSARAVRGTNTEAFF
TGCAGTGCTAGAGCGGTCCGCGGAACGAACACTGAAGCTTTCTTT
>TRBJ2-2|NA|TRBV19|NA
CASSIRGVGNTGELFF
TGTGCCAGTAGTATACGAGGTGTGGGAAACACCGGGGAGCTGTTTTTT
>TRBJ2-2|NA|TRBV20-1|NA
CSAREARGETGELFF
TGCAGTGCTAGGGAAGCGCGGGGTGAAACCGGGGAGCTGTTTTTT
>TRBJ2-7|NA|TRBV13|NA
CASSPPDGTYEQYF
TGTGCCAGCAGCCCGCCCGACGGAACCTACGAGCAGTACTTC
>TRBJ1-4|NA|TRBV27|NA
CASSFEGRGREKLFF
TGTGCCAGCAGTTTTGAGGGTCGAGGGCGGGAAAAACTGTTTTTT
>TRBJ2-3|NA|TRBV5-1|NA
CASSMSTDTQYF
TGCGCCAGCAGTATGAGCACAGATACGCAGTATTTT
>TRBJ2-6|NA|TRBV6-1|NA
CASKRRGIPGANVLTF
TGTGCCAGCAAACGCAGGGGTATTCCTGGGGCCAACGTCCTGACTTTC
>TRBJ2-7|NA|TRBV14|NA
CASSLQGRGEQYF
TGTGCCAGCAGCCTGCAGGGCAGAGGAGAGCAGTACTTC
>TRBJ2-5|NA|TRBV12-3/TRBV12-4|NA
CASSTGMVETQYF
TGTGCCAGCAGTACAGGGATGGTGGAGACCCAGTACTTC
>TRBJ2-3|NA|TRBV18|NA
CASSPPTGFTQYF
TGTGCCAGCTCACCACCGACCGGGTTTACGCAGTATTTT
>TRBJ2-3|NA|TRBV20-1|NA
CSAEGPSDTQYF
TGCAGTGCCGAGGGGCCCTCAGATACGCAGTATTTT
>TRBJ2-5|NA|TRBV20-1|TRBD2
CSATLRLAGQETQYF
TGCAGTGCTACCCTCCGCCTAGCGGGTCAAGAGACCCAGTACTTC
>TRBJ2-2|NA|TRBV9|TRBD1
CASSVRTGKNTGELFF
TGTGCCAGCAGCGTAAGGACAGGGAAGAACACCGGGGAGCTGTTTTTT
>TRBJ2-7|few|TRBV4-1|TRBD1
CASSQHRDSAYEQYF
TGCGCCAGCAGCCAACACCGGGACAGCGCCTACGAGCAGTACTTC
>TRBJ2-2|NA|TRBV11-3|TRBD1
CASSRGGGGELFF
TGTGCCAGCAGTCGAGGGGGCGGCGGGGAGCTGTTTTTT
>TRBJ1-2|NA|TRBV29-1|NA
CSVGRGRGGYTF
TGCAGCGTTGGTAGGGGTCGTGGTGGCTACACCTTC
>TRBJ2-5|NA|TRBV6-6|NA
CASSYGRTQWETQYF
TGTGCCAGCAGTTACGGTCGGACCCAGTGGGAGACCCAGTACTTC
>TRBJ1-2|NA|TRBV6-5|NA
CASRRTTNYGYTF
TGTGCCAGCAGGAGGACAACTAACTATGGCTACACCTTC
>TRBJ1-3|NA|TRBV6-6|NA
CASSDRLAKAGNTIYF
TGTGCCAGCAGCGACAGACTCGCCAAAGCTGGAAACACCATATATTTT
>TRBJ1-5|few|TRBV6-5|NA
CASSYSSGNQPQHF
TGTGCCAGCAGTTACTCTTCCGGGAATCAGCCCCAGCATTTT
>TRBJ1-5|NA|TRBV20-1|NA
CSAQISGVGNQPQHF
TGCAGTGCTCAAATCTCAGGGGTCGGCAATCAGCCCCAGCATTTT
>TRBJ2-5|NA|TRBV15|NA
CATSKGRDGTQYF
TGTGCCACCAGCAAGGGCAGGGATGGGACCCAGTACTTC
>TRBJ2-7|NA|TRBV20-1|TRBD2
CSAFSGAAYEQYF
TGCAGTGCCTTCAGCGGGGCAGCCTACGAGCAGTACTTC
>TRBJ2-3|NA|TRBV25-1|NA
CASSPQGGGTDTQYF
TGTGCCAGCAGCCCACAGGGAGGGGGCACAGATACGCAGTATTTT
>TRBJ2-7|NA|TRBV29-1|TRBD1
CSVGGGDRTYEQYF
TGCAGCGTTGGCGGAGGGGACAGGACCTACGAGCAGTACTTC
>TRBJ2-5|NA|TRBV20-1|NA
CSAPPRGGETQYF
TGCAGTGCTCCCCCAAGGGGAGGAGAGACCCAGTACTTC
>TRBJ2-7|NA|TRBV20-1|TRBD1
CSARGTGVYEQYF
TGCAGTGCTAGAGGGACAGGGGTCTACGAGCAGTACTTC
>TRBJ2-7|NA|TRBV27|NA
CASMRALRGEQYF
TGTGCCAGCATGAGGGCCCTTAGAGGGGAGCAGTACTTC
>TRBJ1-3|once|TRBV4-2|NA
CASSQAAVSGNTIYF
TGTGCCAGCAGCCAAGCGGCAGTCTCTGGAAACACCATATATTTT
>TRBJ2-2|NA|TRBV27|NA
CASSLSGNTGELFF
TGTGCCAGCAGTTTATCGGGAAACACCGGGGAGCTGTTTTTT
>TRBJ2-7|NA|TRBV7-9|NA
CASSLGMAPEAYEQYF
TGTGCCAGCAGCTTAGGTATGGCCCCAGAGGCCTACGAGCAGTACTTC
>TRBJ2-3|NA|TRBV7-3|NA
CASSLTGRAADTQYF
TGTGCCAGCAGCTTAACAGGAAGGGCGGCAGATACGCAGTATTTT
>TRBJ2-5|NA|TRBV20-1|TRBD2
CSAASGEETQYF
TGCAGTGCGGCTAGCGGGGAAGAGACCCAGTACTTC
>TRBJ2-5|NA|TRBV5-6|NA
CASSRGPAETQYF
TGTGCCAGCAGTCGGGGCCCCGCTGAGACCCAGTACTTC
>TRBJ2-5|NA|TRBV12-3/TRBV12-4|NA
CASKRGQETQYF
TGTGCCAGCAAAAGGGGTCAAGAGACCCAGTACTTC
>TRBJ2-1|NA|TRBV2|NA
CASRPTFNEQFF
TGTGCCAGCAGACCGACTTTCAATGAGCAGTTCTTC
>TRBJ1-4|NA|TRBV20-1|NA
CSARPPEMINEKLFF
TGCAGTGCTAGACCTCCCGAAATGATTAATGAAAAACTGTTTTTT
>TRBJ2-5|NA|TRBV13|TRBD2
CASSPALAGEETQYF
TGTGCCAGCAGCCCCGCACTAGCGGGGGAAGAGACCCAGTACTTC
>TRBJ2-3|NA|TRBV7-2|NA
CASSLPNTDTQYF
TGTGCCAGCAGCTTACCCAACACAGATACGCAGTATTTT
>TRBJ2-4|once|TRBV19|NA
CASNSPGMTQYF
TGTGCCAGTAATTCCCCCGGGATGACACAGTACTTC
>TRBJ1-2|NA|TRBV20-1|NA
CSAKHPRHLYGYTF
TGCAGTGCCAAACACCCTCGGCACCTCTATGGCTACACCTTC
>TRBJ2-3|NA|TRBV7-2|NA
CASSPLGRGTDTQYF
TGTGCCAGCAGCCCCTTAGGGCGGGGCACAGATACGCAGTATTTT
>TRBJ2-5|few|TRBV29-1|TRBD2
CSVRRGGETQYF
TGCAGCGTCCGACGGGGGGGAGAGACCCAGTACTTC
>TRBJ2-2|NA|TRBV4-2|TRBD2
CASSQVLAGVDTGELFF
TGTGCCAGCAGCCAAGTACTAGCGGGGGTTGACACCGGGGAGCTGTTTTTT
>TRBJ1-2|NA|TRBV7-3|NA
CASSLLGGPSGYTF
TGTGCCAGCAGCTTACTAGGGGGGCCCTCTGGCTACACCTTC
>TRBJ2-3|NA|TRBV20-1|TRBD2
CSAPLAGGDTQYF
TGCAGTGCTCCTCTAGCGGGGGGGGATACGCAGTATTTT
>TRBJ2-3|NA|TRBV12-3/TRBV12-4|NA
CASSPGLNTDTQYF
TGTGCCAGCAGCCCGGGACTTAACACAGATACGCAGTATTTT